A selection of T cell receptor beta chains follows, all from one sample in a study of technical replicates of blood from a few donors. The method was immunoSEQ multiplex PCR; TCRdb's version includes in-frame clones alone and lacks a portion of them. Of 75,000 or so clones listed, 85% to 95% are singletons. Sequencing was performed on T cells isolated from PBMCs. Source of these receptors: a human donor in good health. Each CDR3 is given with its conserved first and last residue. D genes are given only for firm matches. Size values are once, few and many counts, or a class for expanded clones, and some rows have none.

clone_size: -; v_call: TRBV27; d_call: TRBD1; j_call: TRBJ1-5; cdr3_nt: TGTGCCAGCAGGGCCGGGACAGGGCGCCAGCCCCAGCATTTT; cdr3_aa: CASRAGTGRQPQHF
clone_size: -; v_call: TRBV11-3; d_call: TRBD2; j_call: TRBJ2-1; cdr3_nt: TGTGCCAGCACCGAAGGGGCCTTGGGGACTAACAATGAGCAGTTCTTC; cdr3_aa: CASTEGALGTNNEQFF
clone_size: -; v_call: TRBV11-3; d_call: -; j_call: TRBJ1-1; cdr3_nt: TGTGCCAGCAGCTTAGCTAACACTGAAGCTTTCTTT; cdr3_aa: CASSLANTEAFF
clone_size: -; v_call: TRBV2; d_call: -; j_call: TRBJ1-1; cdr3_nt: TGTGCCAGCAGGCAGGATGGTGGAGCTTTCTTT; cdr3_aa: CASRQDGGAFF
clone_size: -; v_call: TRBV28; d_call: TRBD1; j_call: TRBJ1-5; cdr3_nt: TGTGCCAGCAGTATAGGACAGGGAAGTCAGCCCCAGCATTTT; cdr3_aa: CASSIGQGSQPQHF
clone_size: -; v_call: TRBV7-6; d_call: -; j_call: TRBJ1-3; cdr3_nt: TGTGCCAGCAGCTCGACACCCAGGGCCGACTCTGGAAACACCATATATTTT; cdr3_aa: CASSSTPRADSGNTIYF
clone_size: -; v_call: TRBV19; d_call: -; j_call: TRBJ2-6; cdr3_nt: TGTGCCAGTTCAGTTGGGGCCAACGTCCTGACTTTC; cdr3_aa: CASSVGANVLTF
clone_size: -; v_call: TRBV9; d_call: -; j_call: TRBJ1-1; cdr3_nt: TGTGCCAGCAGCGCTCTCGTATCAGCTGAAGCTTTCTTT; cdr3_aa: CASSALVSAEAFF
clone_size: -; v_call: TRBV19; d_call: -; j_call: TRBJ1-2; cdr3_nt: TGTGCCAGTAGTATAGTACAGCAACGGCATAGCTACACCTTC; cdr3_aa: CASSIVQQRHSYTF
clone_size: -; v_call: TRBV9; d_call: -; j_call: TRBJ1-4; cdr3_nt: TGTGCCAGCAGCGTAGAGTCTAGTTATCGGGGGGAGGAACTGTTTTTT; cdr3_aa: CASSVESSYRGEELFF
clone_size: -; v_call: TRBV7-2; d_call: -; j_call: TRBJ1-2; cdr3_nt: TGTGCCAGCAGCTTAAGGAGGTCTGATAACTATGGCTACACCTTC; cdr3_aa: CASSLRRSDNYGYTF
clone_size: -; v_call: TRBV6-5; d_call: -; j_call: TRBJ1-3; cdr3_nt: TGTGCCAGCAGTTATGAGGGCAGCAACAAAAACACCATATATTTT; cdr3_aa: CASSYEGSNKNTIYF
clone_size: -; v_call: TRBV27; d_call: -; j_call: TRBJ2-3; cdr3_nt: TGTGCCAGCAGTTTATCCTGGCAGGGAACAGATACGCAGTATTTT; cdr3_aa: CASSLSWQGTDTQYF
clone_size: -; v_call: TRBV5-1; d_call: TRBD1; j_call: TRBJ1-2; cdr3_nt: TGCGCCAGTTCCGGGACAGGGGCAGTCTATGGCTACACCTTC; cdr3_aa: CASSGTGAVYGYTF
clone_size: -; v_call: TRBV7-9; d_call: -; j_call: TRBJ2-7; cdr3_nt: TGTGCCAGCAGCCCCCCTCTACAGACCTACGAGCAGTACTTC; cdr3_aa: CASSPPLQTYEQYF
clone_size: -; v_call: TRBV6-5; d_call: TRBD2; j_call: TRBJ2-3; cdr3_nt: TGTGCCAGCAGTTACTCAGCGGGAGTCTCAGATACGCAGTATTTT; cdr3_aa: CASSYSAGVSDTQYF
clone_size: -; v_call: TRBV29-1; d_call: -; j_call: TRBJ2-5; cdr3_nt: TGCAGCTGCTTCGGGCAGGGCCAAGAGACCCAGTACTTC; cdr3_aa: CSCFGQGQETQYF
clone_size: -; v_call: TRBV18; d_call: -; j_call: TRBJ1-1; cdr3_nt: TGTGCCAGCTCACCGACCTTCGGGGAGAACACTGAAGCTTTCTTT; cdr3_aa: CASSPTFGENTEAFF
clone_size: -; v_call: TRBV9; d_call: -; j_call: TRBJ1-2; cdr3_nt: TGTGCCAGCAGCGTAGCGGGGGGTGGCTACACCTTC; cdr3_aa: CASSVAGGGYTF
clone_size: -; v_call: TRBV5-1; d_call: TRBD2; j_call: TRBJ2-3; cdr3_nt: TGCGCCAGCAGGCTAGCGGGAGTGGGAGATACGCAGTATTTT; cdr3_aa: CASRLAGVGDTQYF
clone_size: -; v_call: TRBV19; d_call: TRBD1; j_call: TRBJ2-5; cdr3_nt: TGTGCCAGTAGTCGCTGGGACAGGGACCCTTCCGAGACCCAGTACTTC; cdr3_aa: CASSRWDRDPSETQYF
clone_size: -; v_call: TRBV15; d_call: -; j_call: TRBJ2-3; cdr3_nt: TGTGCCACCAGCAAACGCAGTAGGAGGGAGTGGGCAGATACGCAGTATTTT; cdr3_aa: CATSKRSRREWADTQYF
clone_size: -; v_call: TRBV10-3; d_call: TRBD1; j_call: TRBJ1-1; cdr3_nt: TGTGCCATCAGTGCTGGGGCGGGACAGACAATGAACACTGAAGCTTTCTTT; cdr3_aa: CAISAGAGQTMNTEAFF
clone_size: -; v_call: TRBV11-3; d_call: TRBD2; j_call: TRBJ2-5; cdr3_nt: TGTGCCAGCAGTTATGGGACTACCTCACAAGAGACCCAGTACTTC; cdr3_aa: CASSYGTTSQETQYF
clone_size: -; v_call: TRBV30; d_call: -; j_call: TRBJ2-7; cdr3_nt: TGTGCCTGGAACAAGGGAGTGGCCTGGAACGAGCAGTACTTC; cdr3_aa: CAWNKGVAWNEQYF
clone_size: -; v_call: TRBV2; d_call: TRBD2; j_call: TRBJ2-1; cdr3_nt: TGTGCCAGCAGTGAATTAGCGGGGGACTACAATGAGCAGTTCTTC; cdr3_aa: CASSELAGDYNEQFF
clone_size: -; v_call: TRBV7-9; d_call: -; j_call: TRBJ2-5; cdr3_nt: TGTGCCAGCAGCTTTACTAACTCCCCAGAGACCCAGTACTTC; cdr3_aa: CASSFTNSPETQYF
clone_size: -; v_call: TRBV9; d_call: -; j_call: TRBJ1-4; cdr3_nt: TGTGCCAGCAGCGTAGATGGGGCCCGGGAGGAAAAACTGTTTTTT; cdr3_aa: CASSVDGAREEKLFF
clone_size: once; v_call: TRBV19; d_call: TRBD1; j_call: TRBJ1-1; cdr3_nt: TGTGCCAGTAGTATCAGACAGGGGAACACTGAAGCTTTCTTT; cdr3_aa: CASSIRQGNTEAFF
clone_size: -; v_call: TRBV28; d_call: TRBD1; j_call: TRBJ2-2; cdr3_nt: TGTGCCAGCACCCTTGGGGACAGGGGTATTACCGGGGAGCTGTTTTTT; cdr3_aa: CASTLGDRGITGELFF
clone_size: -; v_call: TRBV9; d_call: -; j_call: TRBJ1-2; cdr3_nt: TGTGCCAGCAGCGTAGCCGACTATGGCTACACCTTC; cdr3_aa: CASSVADYGYTF
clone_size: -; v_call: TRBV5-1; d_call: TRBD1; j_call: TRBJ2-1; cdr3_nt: TGCGCCAGCAGCGGGAGGACAGGGGGAGTCGATGAGCAGTTCTTC; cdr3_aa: CASSGRTGGVDEQFF
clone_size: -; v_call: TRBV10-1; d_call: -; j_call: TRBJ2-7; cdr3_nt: TGCGCCAGCAGTGAGTTGGCAGACAACTCCTACGAGCAGTACTTC; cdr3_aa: CASSELADNSYEQYF
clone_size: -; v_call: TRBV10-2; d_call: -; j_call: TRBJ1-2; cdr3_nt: TGCGCCAGCAGACCGGGGGACTATGGCTACACCTTC; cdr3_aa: CASRPGDYGYTF
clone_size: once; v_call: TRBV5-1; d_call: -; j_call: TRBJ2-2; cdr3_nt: TGCGCCAGCAGCTCTCTAGGCACCGGGGAGCTGTTTTTT; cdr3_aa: CASSSLGTGELFF
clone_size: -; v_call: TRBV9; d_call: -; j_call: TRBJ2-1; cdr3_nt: TGTGCCAGCAGCGTAGGACAAGCGGCCTCCTACAATGAGCAGTTCTTC; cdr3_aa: CASSVGQAASYNEQFF
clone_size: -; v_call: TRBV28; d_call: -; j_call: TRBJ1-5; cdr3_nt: TGTGCCAGCAGTTGGGACCGTGGGGGGAATCAGCCCCAGCATTTT; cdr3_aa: CASSWDRGGNQPQHF
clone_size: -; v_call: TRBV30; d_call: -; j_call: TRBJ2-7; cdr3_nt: TGTGCCTGGAGCCCTCTCTCCTACGAGCAGTACTTC; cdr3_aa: CAWSPLSYEQYF
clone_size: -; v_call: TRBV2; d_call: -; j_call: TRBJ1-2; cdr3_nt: TGTGCCTCCTCCCAGGAGGCGGGCTACACCTTC; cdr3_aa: CASSQEAGYTF
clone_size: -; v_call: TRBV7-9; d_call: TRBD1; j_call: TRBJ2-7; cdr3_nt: TGTGCCAGCAGCCAAGTGGGACAGGGGACGCACGAGCAGTACTTC; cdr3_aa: CASSQVGQGTHEQYF
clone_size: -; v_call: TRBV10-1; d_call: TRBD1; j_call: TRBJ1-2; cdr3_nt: TGCGCCAGCAGTCCGGACAGGGCGTTTGGCTACACCTTC; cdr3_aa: CASSPDRAFGYTF
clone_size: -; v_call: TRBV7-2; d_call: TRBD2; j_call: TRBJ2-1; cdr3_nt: TGTGCCAGCAGCTTAGAGCTAGCGGGAGGATCCAATGAGCAGTTCTTC; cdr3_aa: CASSLELAGGSNEQFF
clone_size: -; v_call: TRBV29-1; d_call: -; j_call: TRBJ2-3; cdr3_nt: TGCAGCGTTCCCGCCCGGGGGAAGACAGATACGCAGTATTTT; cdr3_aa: CSVPARGKTDTQYF
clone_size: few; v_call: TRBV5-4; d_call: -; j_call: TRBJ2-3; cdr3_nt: TGTGCCAGCAGCTTATCTGGAGGGTTTAGCACAGATACGCAGTATTTT; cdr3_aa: CASSLSGGFSTDTQYF
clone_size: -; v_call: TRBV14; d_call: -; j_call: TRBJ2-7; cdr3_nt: TGTGCCAGCAGCTACGTGACTAGCGAGCAGTACTTC; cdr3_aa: CASSYVTSEQYF
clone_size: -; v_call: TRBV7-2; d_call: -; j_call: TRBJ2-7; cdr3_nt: TGTGCCAGCAGCTTAGGCGGTGAGGCCTACGAGCAGTACTTC; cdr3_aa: CASSLGGEAYEQYF
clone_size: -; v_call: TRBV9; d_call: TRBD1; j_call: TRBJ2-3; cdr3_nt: TGTGCCAGCAGCCCTGGGACAGTCACAGATACGCAGTATTTT; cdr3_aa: CASSPGTVTDTQYF
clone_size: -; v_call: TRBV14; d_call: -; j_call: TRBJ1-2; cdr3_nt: TGTGCCAGCAGCCAAGATTGGCAATCCAACTATGGCTACACCTTC; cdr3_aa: CASSQDWQSNYGYTF
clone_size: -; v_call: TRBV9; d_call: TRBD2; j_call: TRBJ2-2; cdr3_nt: TGTGCCAGCAGCGCTAGCGGGAATGGGGAGCTGTTTTTT; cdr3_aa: CASSASGNGELFF
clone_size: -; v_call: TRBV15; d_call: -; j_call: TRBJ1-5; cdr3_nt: TGTGCCACCAGCAGAGATGGGACAACTGGCAATCAGCCCCAGCATTTT; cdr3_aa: CATSRDGTTGNQPQHF